The rows below give T cell receptor beta chains drawn from one sample of a study of blood T cell repertoires in COVID-19. The table came from immunoSEQ multiplex PCR; TCRdb's copy has only in-frame clones and leaves some out. The sample shows some 300,000 clones, roughly 90% of them seen only once. Sequencing input: peripheral blood. The receptors derive from a woman aged 35 to 49 with COVID-19, enrolled during active disease. Both conserved end residues are part of each CDR3. D genes are given only for firm matches. Rows may omit the clone size; those that give it use once, few, many or a size class.

v_gene	d_gene	j_gene	abundance	CDR3nt	CDR3aa
TRBV7-9	TRBD1	TRBJ2-7	few	TGTGCCAGCAGCCCCGGGACAGGGGCCTTCTACGAGCAGTACTTC	CASSPGTGAFYEQYF
TRBV11-2	.	TRBJ1-5	.	TGTGCCAGCAGCTTAGTGGCTAGACAGCCCCAGCATTTT	CASSLVARQPQHF
TRBV5-4	.	TRBJ1-1	.	TGTGCCAGCAGCTACGACAGGCTAAGGGGAGCTTTCTTT	CASSYDRLRGAFF
TRBV30	.	TRBJ1-5	.	TGTGCCTGCGATAACAGCCCCAATCAGCCCCAGCATTTT	CACDNSPNQPQHF
TRBV19	TRBD1	TRBJ1-2	.	TGTGCCAGTAGTCCCGGACAGGGGCTTGGCTACACCTTC	CASSPGQGLGYTF
TRBV27	TRBD2	TRBJ2-3	.	TGTGCCAGCAGTTTAAGGACGGGAGGGTCAGATACGCAGTATTTT	CASSLRTGGSDTQYF
TRBV5-1	.	TRBJ1-2	.	TGCGCCAGCAGCTTGGGGGTACAGGTTAACTATGGCTACACCTTC	CASSLGVQVNYGYTF
TRBV19	TRBD1	TRBJ2-7	.	TGTGCCAGTAGTATAAGAGGCGTCGGGACAGGGATTAACGAGCAGTACTTC	CASSIRGVGTGINEQYF
TRBV4-1	.	TRBJ1-2	.	TGCGCCAGCAGCCATTCAAGCGGGACGGACTATGGCTACACCTTC	CASSHSSGTDYGYTF
TRBV5-8	.	TRBJ1-6	once	TGTGCCAGCAGCTTTCGGCCAACAGGGAATTCACCCCTCCACTTT	CASSFRPTGNSPLHF
TRBV7-2	TRBD1	TRBJ2-7	.	TGTGCCAGCAGCTTAGTTAGGCAGGGGGCTCGGGTCGAGCAGTACTTC	CASSLVRQGARVEQYF
TRBV10-3	.	TRBJ2-3	.	TGTGCCATCAGTGAGTCAATGAGGGGGGGAGGAGATACGCAGTATTTT	CAISESMRGGGDTQYF